Detailed here is one T cell receptor (beta chain). Donors were drawn from the approximately 120-subject validation cohort, separate from the roughly 700-subject first cohort. This CDR3 has 14 amino acids. Per germline, CDR1 MNHNY and CDR2 SVGAGI (reference sequence). Trimming removed 0 bases from V and 4 bases from J, with 9 bases in between. This table comes from immunoSEQ multiplex PCR, and its TCRdb copy is limited to in-frame clones, with some not included. The sample yields 35,000 to 50,000 clones, roughly 92% seen once. This specimen belongs to a study of cytomegalovirus exposure and HLA in healthy donors. Overall study: The roughly 130 validation repertoires were reported in a later analysis to have been generated on the same platform as the roughly 630 first-cohort repertoires.

This sequence joins TRBV6-6 and TRBJ1-2; D perhaps matches TRBD1 (5 bases). This TCR came from a man aged 18 to 29 in good health and CMV-seronegative. Sequenced sample: PBMCs. CDR3 DNA sequence: TGTGCCAGCAGTTACTCCGGGACTGCCTATGGCTACACCTTC. Its protein product is CASSYSGTAYGYTF.